The source of this T cell receptor beta chain is a study of PD-L1 blockade in urothelial cancer. Study-wide background: Patients with male sex and bladder-origin urothelial cancer accounted for about 85% of the roughly 30 enrolled. Blood was evaluated 3 weeks (second dose) and 6 weeks after therapy began.

The CDR3 contains 14 residues. CDR1 SGHRS and CDR2 YFSETQ come from the germline V gene. Trimming took 2 bases from V and 5 from J, leaving 11 bases between them. Time point: pretreatment peripheral blood. Each patient's cancer was a locally advanced or metastatic urothelial carcinoma. Synthetic templates analogous to TCR were spiked into all PCRs individually. Assay: immunoSEQ multiplex PCR; the TCRdb copy retains only in-frame clones and omits some. This table holds tens of thousands of clones, about 90% found once. This sample comprised PBMCs, obtained around atezolizumab (anti-PD-L1) treatment. This TCR was sampled from a man aged 60-69 years with urothelial cancer. The chain uses TRBV5-1 and TRBJ2-1, with D possibly matching TRBD1 (5 bases). The CDR3 DNA reads TGCGCCAGCAGCTTTAAAGGGGCAGACAATGAGCAGTTCTTC. Its translation is CASSFKGADNEQFF.